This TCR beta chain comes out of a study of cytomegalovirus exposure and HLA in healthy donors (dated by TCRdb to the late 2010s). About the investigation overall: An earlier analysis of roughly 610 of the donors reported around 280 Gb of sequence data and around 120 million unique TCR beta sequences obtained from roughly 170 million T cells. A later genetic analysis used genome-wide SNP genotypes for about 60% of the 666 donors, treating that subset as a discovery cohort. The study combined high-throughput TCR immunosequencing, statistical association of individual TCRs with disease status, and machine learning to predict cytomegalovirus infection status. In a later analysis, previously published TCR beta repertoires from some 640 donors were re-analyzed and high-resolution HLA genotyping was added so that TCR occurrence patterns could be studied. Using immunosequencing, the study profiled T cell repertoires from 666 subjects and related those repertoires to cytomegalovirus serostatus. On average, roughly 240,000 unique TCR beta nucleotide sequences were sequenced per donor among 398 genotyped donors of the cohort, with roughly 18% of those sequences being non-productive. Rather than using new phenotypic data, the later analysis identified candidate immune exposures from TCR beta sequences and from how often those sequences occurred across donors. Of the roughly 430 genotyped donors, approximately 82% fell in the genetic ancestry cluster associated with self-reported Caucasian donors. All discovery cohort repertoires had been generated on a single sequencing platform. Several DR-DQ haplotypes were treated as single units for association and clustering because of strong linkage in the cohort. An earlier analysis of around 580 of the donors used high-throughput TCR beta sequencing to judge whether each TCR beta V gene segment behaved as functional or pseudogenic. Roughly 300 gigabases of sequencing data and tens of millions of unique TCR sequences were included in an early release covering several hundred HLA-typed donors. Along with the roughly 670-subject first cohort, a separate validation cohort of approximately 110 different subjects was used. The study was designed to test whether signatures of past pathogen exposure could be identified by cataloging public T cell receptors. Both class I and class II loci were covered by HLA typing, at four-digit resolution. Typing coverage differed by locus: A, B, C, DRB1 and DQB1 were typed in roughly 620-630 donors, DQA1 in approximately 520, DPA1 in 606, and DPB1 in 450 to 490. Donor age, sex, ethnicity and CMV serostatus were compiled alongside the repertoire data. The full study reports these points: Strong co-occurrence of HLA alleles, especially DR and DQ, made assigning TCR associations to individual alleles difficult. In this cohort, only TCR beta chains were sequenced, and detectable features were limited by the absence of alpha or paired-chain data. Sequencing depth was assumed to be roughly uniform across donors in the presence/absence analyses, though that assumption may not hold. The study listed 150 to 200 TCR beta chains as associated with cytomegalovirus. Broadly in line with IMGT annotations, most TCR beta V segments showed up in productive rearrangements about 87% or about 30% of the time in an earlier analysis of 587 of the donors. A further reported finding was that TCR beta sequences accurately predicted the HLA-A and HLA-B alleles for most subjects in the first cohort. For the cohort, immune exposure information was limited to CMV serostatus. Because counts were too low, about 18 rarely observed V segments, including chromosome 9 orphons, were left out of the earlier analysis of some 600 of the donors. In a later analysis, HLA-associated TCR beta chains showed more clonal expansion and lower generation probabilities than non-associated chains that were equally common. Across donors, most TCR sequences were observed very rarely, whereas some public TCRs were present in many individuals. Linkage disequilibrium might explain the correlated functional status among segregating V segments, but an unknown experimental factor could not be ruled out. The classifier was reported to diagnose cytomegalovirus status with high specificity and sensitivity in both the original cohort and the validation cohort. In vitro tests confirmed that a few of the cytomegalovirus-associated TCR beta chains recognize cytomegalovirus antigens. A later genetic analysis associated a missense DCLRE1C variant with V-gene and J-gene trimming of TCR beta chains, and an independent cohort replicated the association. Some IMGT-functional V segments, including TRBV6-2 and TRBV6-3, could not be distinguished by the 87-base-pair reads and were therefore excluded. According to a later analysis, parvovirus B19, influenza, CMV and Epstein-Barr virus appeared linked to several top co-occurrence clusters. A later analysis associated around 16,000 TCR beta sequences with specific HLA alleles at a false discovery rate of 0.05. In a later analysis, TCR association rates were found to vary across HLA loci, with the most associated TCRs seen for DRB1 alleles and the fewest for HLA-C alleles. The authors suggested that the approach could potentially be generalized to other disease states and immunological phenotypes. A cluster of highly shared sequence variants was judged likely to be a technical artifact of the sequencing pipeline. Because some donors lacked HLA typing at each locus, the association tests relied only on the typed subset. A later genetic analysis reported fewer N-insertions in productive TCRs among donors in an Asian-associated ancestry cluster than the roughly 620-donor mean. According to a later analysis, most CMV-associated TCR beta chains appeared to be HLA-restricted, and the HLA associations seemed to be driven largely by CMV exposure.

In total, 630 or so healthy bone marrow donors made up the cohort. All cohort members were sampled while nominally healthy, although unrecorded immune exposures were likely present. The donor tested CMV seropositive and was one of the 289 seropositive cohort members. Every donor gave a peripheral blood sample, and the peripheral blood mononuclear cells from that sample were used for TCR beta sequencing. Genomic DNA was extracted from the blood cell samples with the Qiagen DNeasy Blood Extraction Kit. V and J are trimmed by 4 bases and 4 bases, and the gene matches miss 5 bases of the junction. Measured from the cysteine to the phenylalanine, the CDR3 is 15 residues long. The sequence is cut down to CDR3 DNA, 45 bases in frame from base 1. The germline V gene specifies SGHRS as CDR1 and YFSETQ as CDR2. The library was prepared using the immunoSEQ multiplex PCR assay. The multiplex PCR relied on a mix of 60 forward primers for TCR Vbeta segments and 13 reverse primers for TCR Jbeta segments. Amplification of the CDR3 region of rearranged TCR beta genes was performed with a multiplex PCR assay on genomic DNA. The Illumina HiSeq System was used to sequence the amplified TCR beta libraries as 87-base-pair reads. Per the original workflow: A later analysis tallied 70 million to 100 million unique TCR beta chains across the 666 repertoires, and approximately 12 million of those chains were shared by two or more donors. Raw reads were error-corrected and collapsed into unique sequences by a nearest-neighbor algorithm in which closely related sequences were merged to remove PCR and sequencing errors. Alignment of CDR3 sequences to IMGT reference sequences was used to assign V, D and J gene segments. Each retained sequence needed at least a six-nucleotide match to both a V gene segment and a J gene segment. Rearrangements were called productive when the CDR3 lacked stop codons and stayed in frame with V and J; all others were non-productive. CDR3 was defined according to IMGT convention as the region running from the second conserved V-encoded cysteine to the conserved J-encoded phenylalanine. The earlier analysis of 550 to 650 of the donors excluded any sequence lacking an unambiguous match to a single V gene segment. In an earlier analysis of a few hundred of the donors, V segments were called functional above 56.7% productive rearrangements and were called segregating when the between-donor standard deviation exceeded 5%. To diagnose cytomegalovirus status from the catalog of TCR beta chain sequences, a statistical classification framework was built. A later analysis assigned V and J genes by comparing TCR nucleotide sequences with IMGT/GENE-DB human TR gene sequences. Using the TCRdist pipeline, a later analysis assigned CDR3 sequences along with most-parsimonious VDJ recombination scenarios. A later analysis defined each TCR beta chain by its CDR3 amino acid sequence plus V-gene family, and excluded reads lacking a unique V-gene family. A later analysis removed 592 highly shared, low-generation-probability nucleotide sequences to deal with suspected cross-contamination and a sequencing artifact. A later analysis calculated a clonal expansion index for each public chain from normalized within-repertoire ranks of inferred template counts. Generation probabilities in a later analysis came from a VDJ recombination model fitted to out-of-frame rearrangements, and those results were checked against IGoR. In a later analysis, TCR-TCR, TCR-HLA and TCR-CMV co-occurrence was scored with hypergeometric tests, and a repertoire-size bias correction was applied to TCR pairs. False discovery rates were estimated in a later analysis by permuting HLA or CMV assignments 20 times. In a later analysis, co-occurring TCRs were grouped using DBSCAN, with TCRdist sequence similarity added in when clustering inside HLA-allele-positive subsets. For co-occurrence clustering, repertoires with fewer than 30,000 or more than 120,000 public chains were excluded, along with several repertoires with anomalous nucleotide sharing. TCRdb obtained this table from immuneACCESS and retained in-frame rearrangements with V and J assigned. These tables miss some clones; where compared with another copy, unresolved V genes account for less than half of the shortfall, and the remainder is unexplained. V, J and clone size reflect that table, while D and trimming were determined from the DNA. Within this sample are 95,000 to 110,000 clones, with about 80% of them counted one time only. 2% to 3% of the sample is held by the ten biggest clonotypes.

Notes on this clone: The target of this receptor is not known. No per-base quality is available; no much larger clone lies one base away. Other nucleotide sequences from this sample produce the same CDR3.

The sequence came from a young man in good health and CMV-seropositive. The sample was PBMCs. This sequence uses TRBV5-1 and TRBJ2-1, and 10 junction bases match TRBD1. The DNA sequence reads TGCGCCAGCAGCCTGTGGGACAGGGGTTACAATGAGCAGTTCTTC. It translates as CASSLWDRGYNEQFF.